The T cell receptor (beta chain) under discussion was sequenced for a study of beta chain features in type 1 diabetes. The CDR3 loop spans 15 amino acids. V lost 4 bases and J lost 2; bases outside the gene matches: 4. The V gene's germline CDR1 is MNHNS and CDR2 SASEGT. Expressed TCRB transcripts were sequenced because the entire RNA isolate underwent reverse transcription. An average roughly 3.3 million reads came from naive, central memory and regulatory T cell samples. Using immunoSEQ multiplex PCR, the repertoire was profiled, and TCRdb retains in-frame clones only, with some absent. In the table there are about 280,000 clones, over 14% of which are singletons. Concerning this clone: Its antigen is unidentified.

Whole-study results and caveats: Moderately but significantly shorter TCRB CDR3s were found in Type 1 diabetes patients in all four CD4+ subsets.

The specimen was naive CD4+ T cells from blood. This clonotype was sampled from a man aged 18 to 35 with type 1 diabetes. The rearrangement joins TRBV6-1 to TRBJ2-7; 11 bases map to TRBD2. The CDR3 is CASSARLAGTYEQYF. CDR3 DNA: TGTGCCAGCAGTGCTAGACTAGCGGGGACCTACGAGCAGTACTTC.